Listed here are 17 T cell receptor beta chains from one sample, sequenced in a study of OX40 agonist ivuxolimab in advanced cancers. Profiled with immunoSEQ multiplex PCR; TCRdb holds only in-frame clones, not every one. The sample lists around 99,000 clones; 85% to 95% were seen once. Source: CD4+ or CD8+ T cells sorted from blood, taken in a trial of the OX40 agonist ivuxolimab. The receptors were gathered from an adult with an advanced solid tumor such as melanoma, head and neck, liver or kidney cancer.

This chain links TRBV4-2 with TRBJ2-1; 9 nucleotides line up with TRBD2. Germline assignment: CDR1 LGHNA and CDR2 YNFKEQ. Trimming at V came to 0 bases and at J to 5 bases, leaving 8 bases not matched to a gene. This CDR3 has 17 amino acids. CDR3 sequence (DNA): TGTGCCAGCAGCCAAGATACCGGCGGGAGGGCCGACAATGAGCAGTTCTTC. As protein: CASSQDTGGRADNEQFF.

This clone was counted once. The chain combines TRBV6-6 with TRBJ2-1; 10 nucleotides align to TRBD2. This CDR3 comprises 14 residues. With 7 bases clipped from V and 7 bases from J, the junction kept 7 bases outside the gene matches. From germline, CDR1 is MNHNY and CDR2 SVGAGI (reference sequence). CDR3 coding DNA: TGTGCCAGCAAGAAGCGGGAGGGTTCAAATGAGCAGTTCTTC. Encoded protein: CASKKREGSNEQFF.

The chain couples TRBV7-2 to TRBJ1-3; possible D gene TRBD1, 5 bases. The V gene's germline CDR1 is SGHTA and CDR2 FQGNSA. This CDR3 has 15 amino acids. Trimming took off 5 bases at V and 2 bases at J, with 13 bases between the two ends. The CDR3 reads CASSPRQGPGNTIYF. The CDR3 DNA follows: TGTGCCAGCAGCCCAAGGCAGGGACCTGGAAACACCATATATTTT.

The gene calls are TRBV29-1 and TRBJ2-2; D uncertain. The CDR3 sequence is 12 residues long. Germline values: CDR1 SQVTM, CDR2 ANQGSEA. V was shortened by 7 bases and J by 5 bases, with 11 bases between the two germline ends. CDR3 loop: CSAQGETGELFF. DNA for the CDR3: TGCAGCGCTCAAGGCGAGACCGGGGAGCTGTTTTTT.

CDR3 residues: CASSAGLAEEETQYF. The CDR3 bases are TGTGCCAGCAGCGCTGGACTAGCGGAAGAAGAGACCCAGTACTTC. J is TRBJ2-5 and V is TRBV9; 10 nucleotides align to TRBD2. This CDR3 comprises 15 residues. Unmatched junction bases numbered 5, after V lost 3 bases and J lost 3 bases. Germline CDR1 and CDR2: SGDLS and YYNGEE.

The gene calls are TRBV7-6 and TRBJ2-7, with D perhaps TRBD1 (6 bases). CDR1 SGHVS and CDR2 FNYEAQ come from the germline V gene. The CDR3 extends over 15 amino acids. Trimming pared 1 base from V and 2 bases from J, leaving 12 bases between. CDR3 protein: CASSLGGPRTYEQYF. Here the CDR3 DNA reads TGTGCCAGCAGCTTAGGGGGGCCCCGAACCTACGAGCAGTACTTC.

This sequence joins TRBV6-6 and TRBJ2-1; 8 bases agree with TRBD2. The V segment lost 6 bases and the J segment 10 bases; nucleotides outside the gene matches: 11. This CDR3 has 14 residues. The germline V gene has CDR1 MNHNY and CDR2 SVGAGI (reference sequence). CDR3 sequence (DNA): TGTGCCAGCAGGGAGGTAGCGGGGTCCCGGGAGCAGTTCTTC. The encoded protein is CASREVAGSREQFF.

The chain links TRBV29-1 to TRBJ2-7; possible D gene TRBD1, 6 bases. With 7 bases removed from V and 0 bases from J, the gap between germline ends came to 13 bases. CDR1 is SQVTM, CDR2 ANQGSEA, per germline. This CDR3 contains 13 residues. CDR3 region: CSGRTAASYEQYF. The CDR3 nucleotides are TGCAGCGGGCGGACAGCGGCCTCCTACGAGCAGTACTTC.

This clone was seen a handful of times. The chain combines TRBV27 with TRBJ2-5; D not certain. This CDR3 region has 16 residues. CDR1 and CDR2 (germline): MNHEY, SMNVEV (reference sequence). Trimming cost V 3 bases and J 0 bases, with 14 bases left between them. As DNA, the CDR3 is TGTGCCAGCAGTTTCGCGGTGTCTACTCACCAAGAGACCCAGTACTTC. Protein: CASSFAVSTHQETQYF.

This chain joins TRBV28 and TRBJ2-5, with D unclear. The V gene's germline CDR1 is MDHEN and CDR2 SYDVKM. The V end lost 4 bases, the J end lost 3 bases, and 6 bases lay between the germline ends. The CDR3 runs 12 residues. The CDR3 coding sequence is TGTGCCAGCAGTTCCACTGAAGAGACCCAGTACTTC. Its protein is CASSSTEETQYF. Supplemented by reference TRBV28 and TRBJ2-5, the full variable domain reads DVKVTQSSRYLVKRTGEKVFLECVQDMDHENMFWYRQDPGLGLRLIYFSYDVKMKEKGDIPEGYSVSREKKERFSLILESASTNQTSMYLCASSSTEETQYFGPGTRLLVL.

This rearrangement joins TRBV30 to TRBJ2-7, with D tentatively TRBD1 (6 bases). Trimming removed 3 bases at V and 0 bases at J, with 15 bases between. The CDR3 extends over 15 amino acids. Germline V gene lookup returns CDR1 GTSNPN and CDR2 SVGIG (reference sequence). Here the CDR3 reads CAWRLGHASSYEQYF. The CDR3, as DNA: TGTGCCTGGAGGCTGGGACATGCTAGCTCCTACGAGCAGTACTTC.

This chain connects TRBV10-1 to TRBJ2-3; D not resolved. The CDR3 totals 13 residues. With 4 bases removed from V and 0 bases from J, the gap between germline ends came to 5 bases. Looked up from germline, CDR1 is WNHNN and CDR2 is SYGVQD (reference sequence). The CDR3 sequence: CASSARSTDTQYF. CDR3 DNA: TGCGCCAGCAGTGCACGGAGCACAGATACGCAGTATTTT.

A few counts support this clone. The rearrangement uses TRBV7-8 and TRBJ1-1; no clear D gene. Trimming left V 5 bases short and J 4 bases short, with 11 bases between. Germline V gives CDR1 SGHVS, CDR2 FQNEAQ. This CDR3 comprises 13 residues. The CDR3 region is CASSPLFGTEAFF. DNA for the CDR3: TGTGCCAGCAGCCCTCTGTTTGGCACTGAAGCTTTCTTT.

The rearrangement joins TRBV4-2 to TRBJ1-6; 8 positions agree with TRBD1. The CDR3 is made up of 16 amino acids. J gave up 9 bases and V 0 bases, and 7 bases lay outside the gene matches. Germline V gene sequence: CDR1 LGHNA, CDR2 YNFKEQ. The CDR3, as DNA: TGTGCCAGCAGCCAAGAGGAGCGGGACAGGTCTTCACCCCTCCACTTT. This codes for CASSQEERDRSSPLHF.

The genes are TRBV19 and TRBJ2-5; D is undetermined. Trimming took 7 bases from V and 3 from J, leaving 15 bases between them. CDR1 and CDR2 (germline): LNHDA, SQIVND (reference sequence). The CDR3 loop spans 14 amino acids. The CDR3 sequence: CASTKGRGKETQYF. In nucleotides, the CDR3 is TGTGCCAGTACAAAAGGTCGAGGCAAAGAGACCCAGTACTTC.

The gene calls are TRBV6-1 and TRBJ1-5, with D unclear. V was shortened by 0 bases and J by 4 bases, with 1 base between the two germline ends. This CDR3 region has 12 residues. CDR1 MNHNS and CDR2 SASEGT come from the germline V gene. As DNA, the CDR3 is TGTGCCAGCAGTGAAGCTAATCAGCCCCAGCATTTT. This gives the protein CASSEANQPQHF.

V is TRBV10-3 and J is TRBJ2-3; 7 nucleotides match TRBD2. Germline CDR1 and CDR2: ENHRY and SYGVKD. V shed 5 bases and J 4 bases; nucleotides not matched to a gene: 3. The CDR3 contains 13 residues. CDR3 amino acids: CAISLGGADTQYF. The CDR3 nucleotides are TGTGCCATCAGTCTGGGAGGGGCAGATACGCAGTATTTT.